The 21 T cell receptor beta chains below come from one sample, sequenced in a study of CD8+ T cells in alopecia areata. As for treatment: oral pan-JAK inhibitor, 5-10 mg twice daily. RNA was extracted and reverse transcribed into cDNA as the sequencing template. Repertoires were generated with immunoSEQ multiplex PCR, while TCRdb's copy carries only in-frame clones and drops some. The profile covers around 270,000 clones, with 58% appearing a single time and under 2% taken by the ten largest. This sample comprised CD4+ T cells sorted from blood, obtained at week 24, from a patient treated with tofacitinib. The receptors here all came from a human donor with alopecia areata.

This clone was seen a handful of times. The chain joins TRBV7-9 to TRBJ2-5; TRBD2 aligns across 7 bases. The CDR3 totals 15 residues. The V and J ends lost 2 bases and 2 bases, in that order; junction bases with no gene match: 5. CDR1 and CDR2 (germline): SEHNR, FQNEAQ (reference sequence). The CDR3 is CASSLMAGEQETQYF. The CDR3 DNA is TGTGCCAGCAGCTTAATGGCGGGGGAGCAAGAGACCCAGTACTTC.

The chain couples TRBV27 to TRBJ2-1; 7 nucleotides line up with TRBD2. This CDR3 is built from 15 residues. The germline gives CDR1 MNHEY, CDR2 SMNVEV (reference sequence). V lost 2 bases and J lost 0; bases outside the gene matches: 1. The CDR3 DNA is TGTGCCAGCAGTTTAGCGGGGGTCTCCTACAATGAGCAGTTCTTC. Translating it yields CASSLAGVSYNEQFF.

The chain recombines TRBV2 with TRBJ2-5, with unresolved D. This CDR3 contains 13 residues. Trimming pared 5 bases from V and 0 bases from J, leaving 7 bases between. Germline V lookup: CDR1 SNHLY, CDR2 FYNNEI. The CDR3 coding sequence is TGTGCCAGCAGTCAGACGTACCAAGAGACCCAGTACTTC. As protein: CASSQTYQETQYF.

The J gene is TRBJ1-1, the V gene TRBV30, with 7 bases fitting TRBD1. J gave up 1 base and V 5 bases, and 4 bases lay outside the gene matches. The germline V gene has CDR1 GTSNPN and CDR2 SVGIG (reference sequence). This CDR3 comprises 13 residues. The CDR3 region has the DNA TGTGCCTGGTCGGGACAGCGGAACACTGAAGCTTTCTTT. Residues: CAWSGQRNTEAFF.

This clone appeared a few times. This sample also contains other DNA sequences that code for the same CDR3. The rearrangement links TRBV7-2 to TRBJ2-5; D not resolved. The germline CDR1 and CDR2 sequences are SGHTA and FQGNSA. This CDR3 region has 16 residues. V gave up 1 base and J gave up 1 base, with 13 bases separating them. CDR3 sequence reads: CASSLGASGIQETQYF. CDR3 nucleotides: TGTGCCAGCAGCTTAGGCGCGTCTGGGATCCAAGAGACCCAGTACTTC.

The chain recombines TRBV9 with TRBJ1-1; TRBD1 is a possible D gene (6 bases). This CDR3 comprises 14 residues. The germline V gene encodes CDR1 SGDLS and CDR2 YYNGEE. The germline V and J ends were trimmed by 5 bases and 3 bases, with 14 bases remaining between them. CDR3 sequence reads: CASSPRGPYTEAFF. CDR3 in DNA: TGTGCCAGCAGTCCCAGGGGACCTTACACTGAAGCTTTCTTT.

The V call is TRBV6-5, the J call TRBJ1-5; the match to TRBD1 covers 7 bases. The CDR3 sequence is 15 residues long. Losses at the gene ends were 8 bases for V and 2 bases for J; bases not matched to a gene: 9. Germline V lookup: CDR1 MNHEY, CDR2 SVGAGI. The CDR3 is CASSRQGSGNQPQHF. The DNA for the CDR3 is TGTGCCAGCTCAAGACAGGGAAGTGGCAATCAGCCCCAGCATTTT.

This clone was found a few times. The chain has TRBV29-1 and TRBJ2-5; D gene ambiguous. CDR3 length: 11 residues. Germline V lookup: CDR1 SQVTM, CDR2 ANQGSEA. V shed 3 bases and J shed 7 bases, with 9 bases lying between them. In DNA form, the CDR3 reads TGCAGCGTTGACTCCGTTGGGACCCAGTACTTC. Translation gives CSVDSVGTQYF. Looking up the rest from reference TRBV29-1 and TRBJ2-5 gives the full variable domain: SAVISQKPSRDICQRGTSLTIQCQVDSQVTMMFWYRQQPGQSLTLIATANQGSEATYESGFVIDKFPISRPNLTFSTLTVSNMSPEDSSIYLCSVDSVGTQYFGPGTRLLVL.

The rearrangement uses TRBV5-1 and TRBJ1-3; no clear D gene. The ends were cut back, 0 bases at V and 0 bases at J, with 7 bases in the middle. The CDR3 length is 15 residues. The germline V gene encodes CDR1 SGHRS and CDR2 YFSETQ. The CDR3 nucleotides are TGCGCCAGCAGCTTGGCTCCCTCCTCTGGAAACACCATATATTTT. This gives the protein CASSLAPSSGNTIYF.

This sequence joins TRBV30 and TRBJ2-7; the D gene is possibly TRBD2 (5 bases). CDR3 size: 14 residues. CDR1 GTSNPN and CDR2 SVGIG come from the germline V gene (reference sequence). Trimming left V 0 bases short and J 3 bases short, with 12 bases between. In nucleotides, the CDR3 is TGTGCCTGGAGTGTAACGGGGATTTACTACGAGCAGTACTTC. It encodes CAWSVTGIYYEQYF.

This chain connects TRBV29-1 to TRBJ2-3, with a tentative D call TRBD2 (5 bases). The germline V gene has CDR1 SQVTM and CDR2 ANQGSEA. The CDR3 contains 14 residues. V was trimmed by 2 bases and J by 4 bases, leaving 13 bases between them. CDR3 amino acids: CSVESGVGADTQYF. The CDR3 DNA is TGCAGCGTTGAAAGCGGAGTTGGTGCAGATACGCAGTATTTT.

This rearrangement joins TRBV11-2 to TRBJ1-2, with D unresolved. The germline V and J ends were trimmed by 5 bases and 8 bases, with 12 bases remaining between them. Per the germline V gene, CDR1 is SGHAT and CDR2 is FQNNGV. This CDR3 spans 12 amino acids. CDR3 residues: CASSPHTTGYTF. The CDR3 DNA reads as TGTGCCAGCAGCCCGCATACGACGGGCTACACCTTC.

This clone occurred once. J is TRBJ2-5 and V is TRBV27; D gene ambiguous. Germline V gene sequence: CDR1 MNHEY, CDR2 SMNVEV (reference sequence). The V gene lost 4 bases and the J gene lost 5 bases, with 8 bases spanning the gap. The CDR3 runs 12 residues. CDR3 loop: CASSSPPETQYF. The CDR3 DNA follows: TGTGCCAGCAGTTCCCCGCCGGAGACCCAGTACTTC.

The chain uses TRBV18 and TRBJ2-2, with 9 bases identical to TRBD1. Germline V CDR1 and CDR2: KGHSH, LQKENI. V shed 3 bases and J 7 bases; nucleotides not matched to a gene: 9. This CDR3 region has 16 residues. This chain's CDR3 is CASSPAGTGLIGELFF. As DNA, the CDR3 is TGTGCCAGCTCACCGGCCGGGACAGGGTTGATCGGGGAGCTGTTTTTT.

The CDR3 DNA reads TGTGCCAGCAGCCAAGGTAGCGGGGGATCCTACGAGCAGTACTTC. The encoded protein is CASSQGSGGSYEQYF. The chain has TRBV4-2 and TRBJ2-7; 9 nucleotides align to TRBD2. Germline V CDR1 and CDR2: LGHNA, YNFKEQ. J gave up 1 base and V 1 base, and 2 bases lay outside the gene matches. The CDR3 spans 15 residues.

This clone was observed a handful of times. The CDR3: CASGRDMNTEAFF. CDR3 bases: TGTGCCAGCGGCCGGGACATGAACACTGAAGCTTTCTTT. The chain has TRBV6-5 and TRBJ1-1, with D possibly matching TRBD1 (6 bases). CDR1 and CDR2 from the germline V gene are MNHEY and SVGAGI. This CDR3 has 13 amino acids. Deletions cut 8 bases from V and 0 bases from J, with 10 bases between.

This chain uses TRBV6-5 with TRBJ2-2; the D gene is possibly TRBD1 (5 bases). Germline V gene sequence: CDR1 MNHEY, CDR2 SVGAGI. The V end was cut by 5 bases, the J end by 4 bases, with 11 bases between. The CDR3 length is 14 residues. The CDR3 loop reads CASSDRGGTGELFF. The CDR3 nucleotides are TGTGCCAGCAGTGATAGGGGTGGCACCGGGGAGCTGTTTTTT.

The chain carries TRBV5-6 and TRBJ1-2, with 7 bases matching TRBD1. Germline loops: CDR1 SGHDT, CDR2 YYEEEE. This CDR3 region has 14 residues. V shed 6 bases and J 5 bases; nucleotides not matched to a gene: 10. The CDR3 sequence: CASTEIQGWYGYTF. CDR3 in DNA: TGTGCCAGCACCGAAATACAGGGGTGGTATGGCTACACCTTC.

The CDR3 DNA follows: TGTGCCAGCAGCGCATGGACTTCCAACGTTCAGCCCCAGCATTTT. Amino acids: CASSAWTSNVQPQHF. The V call is TRBV28, the J call TRBJ1-5; no definite D call. The CDR3 is made up of 15 amino acids. With 6 bases removed from V and 6 bases from J, the gap between germline ends came to 18 bases. Germline values: CDR1 MDHEN, CDR2 SYDVKM.

The J gene is TRBJ1-2, the V gene TRBV29-1, with 7 positions matching TRBD1. Germline lookup yields CDR1 SQVTM and CDR2 ANQGSEA. The length of the CDR3 is 14 residues. Germline trimming cut 3 bases from V and 2 bases from J; bases unmatched to any gene: 6. The CDR3 nucleotides are TGCAGCGTTGATAGAGGGGGCGGAAACTATGGCTACACCTTC. Translated, it gives CSVDRGGGNYGYTF.

The rearrangement links TRBV29-1 to TRBJ1-1, with D possibly being TRBD1 (6 bases). The V gene's germline CDR1 is SQVTM and CDR2 ANQGSEA. This CDR3 is built from 13 residues. V gave up 3 bases and J gave up 4 bases, with 12 bases separating them. The DNA for the CDR3 is TGCAGCGTTGACCAGGGGATGAGCACTGAAGCTTTCTTT. Encoded protein: CSVDQGMSTEAFF.